These 24 T cell receptor beta chains were all obtained from the same sample, sequenced in a study of human T cells and chemical hapten exposure (dated by TCRdb to the early 2020s). Reading the label with the study, this specimen's time point is: patch test 3, about 24 weeks after DPC sensitization. The sample's treatment or condition label, in plain terms: therapeutic diphenylcyclopropenone sensitization with weekly scalp DPC. The library was prepared using RACE. TCRdb names NextSeq 500 as the instrument used. TCRdb reran the public reads through fastp at Q25 and MiXCR, keeping productive beta chains. A single entry per CDR3 protein holds the most common genes and DNA from its merged rows. This sample is represented by 210,000 or so distinct CDR3 sequences; 24% of them were singletons. Approximately 2.5% of the sample is held by the ten biggest clonotypes. The specimen comprised whole blood, sampled in connection with sensitization to the hapten diphenylcyclopropenone (DPC). Source of these receptors: a woman aged 40 to 55 with alopecia areata. Some clones in this sample may be carry-over from other donors' samples.

This clonotype was recorded many times. The CDR3 region is CASSLQLYEQYF. CDR3 nucleotide sequence: TGTGCCAGCAGCCTGCAGCTCTACGAGCAGTACTTC. J is TRBJ2-7 and V is TRBV7-9, with D hard to call. In germline, CDR1 is SEHNR, CDR2 FQNEAQ (reference sequence). The V gene lost 5 bases and the J gene lost 3 bases, with 8 bases spanning the gap. The CDR3 runs to 12 residues. Based on the CDR3 plus reference TRBV7-9 and TRBJ2-7, the full variable domain is DTGVSQNPRHKITKRGQNVTFRCDPISEHNRLYWYRQTLGQGPEFLTYFQNEAQLEKSRLLSDRFSAERPKGSFSTLEIQRTEQGDSAMYLCASSLQLYEQYFGPGTRLTVT.

This clonotype came up a few times. The genes are TRBV5-1 and TRBJ2-3, with 8 bases that match TRBD1. V lost 5 bases and J lost 3; bases outside the gene matches: 5. CDR3 length equals 14 residues. CDR1 is SGHRS and CDR2 is YFSETQ in the germline V gene. CDR3 sequence (DNA): TGCGCCAGCAGGACAGGGGAAGTTACAGATACGCAGTATTTT. It yields the protein CASRTGEVTDTQYF.

This clonotype occurred a few times. CDR3 sequence reads: CASSQPYSGSSTDTQYF. For the CDR3, the DNA is TGCGCCAGCAGCCAACCCTACAGCGGGAGTAGCACAGATACGCAGTATTTT. V and J are TRBV4-1 and TRBJ2-3; TRBD2 matches at 8 bases. Germline V gives CDR1 MGHRA, CDR2 YSYEKL. The CDR3 runs to 17 residues. J was trimmed by 0 bases and V by 2 bases; bases with no gene match: 7.

A few counts support this clonotype. The chain couples TRBV15 to TRBJ1-5, with D possibly being TRBD1 (5 bases). This CDR3 is 16 amino acids long. CDR1 is LNHNV, CDR2 YYDKDF, per germline (reference sequence). The V end was cut by 0 bases, the J end by 5 bases, with 14 bases between. The CDR3 DNA reads TGTGCCACCAGCAGAGATGGCGGGGCCGGGGATCAGCCCCAGCATTTT. It encodes CATSRDGGAGDQPQHF. Looking up the rest from reference TRBV15 and TRBJ1-5 gives the full variable domain: DAMVIQNPRYQVTQFGKPVTLSCSQTLNHNVMYWYQQKSSQAPKLLFHYYDKDFNNEADTPDNFQSRRPNTSFCFLDIRSPGLGDTAMYLCATSRDGGAGDQPQHFGDGTRLSIL.

Ten or more counts support this clonotype. This chain connects TRBV27 to TRBJ2-7; perhaps TRBD2 as D (5 bases). Germline values: CDR1 MNHEY, CDR2 SMNVEV (reference sequence). This CDR3 region has 15 residues. Trimming cost V 0 bases and J 7 bases, with 16 bases left between them. The CDR3 is CASSLSRAILREQYF. The CDR3 DNA sequence: TGTGCCAGCAGTTTATCGAGGGCCATTCTAAGGGAGCAGTACTTC.

V usage is TRBV28 and J usage is TRBJ2-1; TRBD1 agrees at 11 bases. Losses at the gene ends were 4 bases for V and 4 bases for J; bases not matched to a gene: 9. The CDR3 is made up of 17 amino acids. Per the germline V gene, CDR1 is MDHEN and CDR2 is SYDVKM. The CDR3: CASSSTLRDRGYNEQFF. The DNA for the CDR3 is TGTGCCAGCAGTTCGACACTCCGGGACAGGGGGTACAATGAGCAGTTCTTC.

The chain combines TRBV14 with TRBJ2-1; D is undetermined. V was shortened by 7 bases and J by 8 bases, with 15 bases between the two germline ends. Germline-derived CDR1 and CDR2 are SGHDN and FVKESK. The CDR3 covers 13 residues. CDR3 protein: CASTPALFDEQFF. CDR3 nucleotides: TGTGCCAGCACGCCGGCTCTATTCGATGAGCAGTTCTTC.

This clonotype occurred a few times. The rearrangement links TRBV29-1 to TRBJ2-1, with TRBD1 matching over 8 bases. The V and J ends lost 4 bases and 6 bases, in that order; junction bases with no gene match: 8. The CDR3 is 14 amino acids. Germline values: CDR1 SQVTM, CDR2 ANQGSEA. Here the CDR3 DNA reads TGCAGCGTTGTCCAGGGGGCTCGGGGCAATGAGCAGTTCTTC. Protein: CSVVQGARGNEQFF.

This clonotype was seen a few times. This chain's CDR3 is CASTPQSGSEQYF. Written as DNA, the CDR3 is TGCGCCAGCACCCCGCAGTCGGGATCTGAGCAGTACTTC. The chain joins TRBV5-1 to TRBJ2-7; a possible D gene is TRBD2 (5 bases). The germline V gene encodes CDR1 SGHRS and CDR2 YFSETQ. The CDR3 totals 13 residues. V lost 6 bases and J lost 7, with 17 bases in between.

The rearrangement links TRBV20-1 to TRBJ2-1; D possibly corresponds to TRBD1 (5 bases). The V end was cut by 5 bases, the J end by 5 bases, with 16 bases between. The CDR3 contains 14 residues. From germline, CDR1 is DFQATT and CDR2 SNEGSKA (reference sequence). The CDR3 here is CSAQGSFFDNEQFF. The CDR3 DNA reads as TGCAGTGCTCAGGGTTCTTTCTTTGACAATGAGCAGTTCTTC.

The chain couples TRBV20-1 to TRBJ2-7; 10 nucleotides align to TRBD2. Trimming took 6 bases from V and 2 from J; bases not matched to a gene: 10. Germline V gene sequence: CDR1 DFQATT, CDR2 SNEGSKA (reference sequence). This CDR3 region has 15 residues. The CDR3 protein is CSATTSGLSPYEQYF. The CDR3 region has the DNA TGCAGTGCGACGACTAGCGGGCTAAGCCCCTACGAGCAGTACTTC.

The chain recombines TRBV6-5 with TRBJ2-3; 7 bases match TRBD2. Germline V gives CDR1 MNHEY, CDR2 SVGAGI. This CDR3 contains 16 residues. J gave up 0 bases and V 2 bases, and 5 bases lay outside the gene matches. CDR3 region: CASSYGSSGSTDTQYF. For the CDR3, the DNA is TGTGCCAGCAGTTACGGGTCTAGCGGTAGCACAGATACGCAGTATTTT.

The rearrangement joins TRBV7-9 to TRBJ2-5, with D maybe TRBD1 (6 bases). This CDR3 is built from 15 residues. Between the trimmed V and J ends, which lost 4 bases and 1 base, there was a span of 13 bases. The germline V gene encodes CDR1 SEHNR and CDR2 FQNEAQ (reference sequence). CDR3 loop: CASSSPGQLQETQYF. DNA of the CDR3: TGTGCCAGCAGCTCCCCCGGACAGCTCCAAGAGACCCAGTACTTC.

The chain recombines TRBV7-3 with TRBJ1-4; possible D gene TRBD1, 5 bases. Germline loops: CDR1 SGHTA, CDR2 FQGTGA. The V and J ends lost 5 bases and 3 bases respectively, with 16 bases between them. The CDR3 extends over 16 amino acids. The CDR3 DNA follows: TGTGCCAGCAGCCCACTGGGACGGCTCGCTAATGAAAAACTGTTTTTT. This translates into CASSPLGRLANEKLFF.

The genes are TRBV12-3 or TRBV12-4 and TRBJ1-4; maybe TRBD1 (5 bases). The CDR3 spans 14 residues. V was clipped by 6 bases and J by 7 bases, with 15 bases between them. The CDR3 here is CASRSGAGAEKLFF. The CDR3 bases are TGTGCCAGCAGGTCCGGGGCCGGGGCTGAAAAACTGTTTTTT.

This clonotype has only a few counts. The V and J genes are TRBV2 and TRBJ2-1; TRBD2 agrees at 8 bases. This CDR3 is 15 amino acids long. With 8 bases clipped from V and 6 bases from J, the junction kept 12 bases outside the gene matches. Germline CDR1 and CDR2: SNHLY and FYNNEI. The CDR3 reads CASGTSGLVFNEQFF. DNA for the CDR3: TGTGCCAGCGGAACATCGGGACTAGTGTTCAATGAGCAGTTCTTC. The full variable domain, rest sourced from reference TRBV2 and TRBJ2-1, is EPEVTQTPSHQVTQMGQEVILRCVPISNHLYFYWYRQILGQKVEFLVSFYNNEISEKSEIFDDQFSVERPDGSNFTLKIRSTKLEDSAMYFCASGTSGLVFNEQFFGPGTRLTVL.

Worth noting for this clonotype: It is unclear where the CDR3 begins or ends on the DNA, so no DNA is shown, and the CDR3 is as TCRdb lists it. The V and J genes are TRBV11-1 and TRBJ2-2; TRBD2 is the table's D call and was not checked against the DNA. The CDR3 is 17 residues long, ends included. Germline CDR1 reads SGHAT; CDR2 reads FQDESV (reference sequence). This CDR3 reads CASSVPGTSFAPGSCFF.

The rearrangement uses TRBV28 and TRBJ1-2, with 8 bases fitting TRBD1. V was pared by 5 bases and J by 2 bases, with 4 bases of the junction left unmatched. CDR3 length: 14 residues. Germline CDR1 MDHEN, CDR2 SYDVKM. For the CDR3, the DNA is TGTGCCAGCAGTCTGGACAGGGACAACTATGGCTACACCTTC. Amino acids: CASSLDRDNYGYTF.

This clonotype has at least ten counts. This chain joins TRBV28 and TRBJ2-6; possibly TRBD1 for D (7 bases). Germline V CDR1 and CDR2: MDHEN, SYDVKM. Trimming shortened V by 3 bases and J by 1 base, and 13 bases separated the two germline ends. The CDR3 totals 17 residues. This CDR3 reads CASSFPRGRSGANVLTF. CDR3 nucleotide sequence: TGTGCCAGCAGTTTCCCCAGGGGGAGGTCTGGGGCCAACGTCCTGACTTTC.

V usage is TRBV7-2 and J usage is TRBJ1-5; possible D gene TRBD1, 5 bases. Germline lookup yields CDR1 SGHTA and CDR2 FQGNSA. The CDR3 extends over 15 amino acids. Trimming took 1 base from V and 2 from J, leaving 9 bases between them. The CDR3 spells CASSLVRVGNQPQHF. The CDR3 DNA sequence: TGTGCCAGCAGCTTAGTCAGGGTCGGCAATCAGCCCCAGCATTTT.

This sequence joins TRBV7-3 and TRBJ2-1; TRBD2 matches 13 bases. The CDR3 extends over 19 amino acids. Looked up from germline, CDR1 is SGHTA and CDR2 is FQGTGA. Losses at the gene ends were 2 bases for V and 5 bases for J; bases not matched to a gene: 12. The chain's CDR3 is CASSLGPQLAGGSHNEQFF. The DNA for the CDR3 is TGTGCCAGCAGCTTAGGCCCTCAACTAGCGGGAGGGTCCCACAATGAGCAGTTCTTC.

The chain has TRBV7-8 and TRBJ2-7, with 11 bases that match TRBD1. The CDR3 has 17 amino acids. Per the germline V gene, CDR1 is SGHVS and CDR2 is FQNEAQ. Trimming at V came to 1 base and at J to 2 bases, leaving 7 bases not matched to a gene. The CDR3 spells CASSLVPGQGETYEQYF. The CDR3 coding sequence is TGTGCCAGCAGCTTAGTGCCGGGACAGGGGGAGACCTACGAGCAGTACTTC.

In this sample, this clonotype turned up a few times. The J gene is TRBJ2-7, the V gene TRBV11-2, with 9 bases aligning to TRBD2. Trimming at V came to 3 bases and at J to 2 bases, leaving 5 bases not matched to a gene. CDR1 and CDR2 from the germline V gene are SGHAT and FQNNGV. The CDR3 is 15 amino acids. CDR3 sequence reads: CASSFGAGGPYEQYF. The CDR3 coding sequence is TGTGCCAGCAGCTTTGGCGCGGGAGGGCCCTACGAGCAGTACTTC.

In DNA, the CDR3 is TGCAGCGTTGCACCCGTTCCGAACACTGAAGCTTTCTTT. It specifies CSVAPVPNTEAFF. V and J are TRBV29-1 and TRBJ1-1; D gene uncertain. Per germline, CDR1 SQVTM and CDR2 ANQGSEA. The CDR3 covers 13 residues. V gave up 4 bases and J gave up 1 base, with 10 bases separating them.